This paragraph covers one T cell receptor (beta chain) sequence. As originally analysed: It was from reference gene primer amplification that nucleated cell counts were estimated. Sequencing used immunoSEQ multiplex PCR; TCRdb keeps in-frame clones, though not all of them. That table furnishes V, J and clone size, whereas the DNA furnished D and trimming. The sample contains 360,000 or so clones, around 90% of which appear only once. The CDR3 is made up of 16 amino acids. Looked up from germline, CDR1 is SEHNR and CDR2 is FQNEAQ (reference sequence). V lost 1 base, J lost 0 bases, and 4 bases stayed unmatched. This entry comes from a study of blood T cell repertoires in COVID-19.

The clonotype comes from a woman aged 55-69 years with COVID-19, enrolled during active disease. The V gene is TRBV7-9, the J gene TRBJ2-3, with 7 bases identical to TRBD2. The sample taken for sequencing was peripheral blood. CDR3 nucleotide sequence: TGTGCCAGCAGCTTAGGCCTAGCGGAGAGCACAGATACGCAGTATTTT. It is translated as CASSLGLAESTDTQYF.